The 14 T cell receptor beta chains presented below share a single source sample, sequenced in a study of beta chain features in type 1 diabetes (dated by TCRdb to 2016 to 2019). The antigens for these receptors are not known. Here is what the overall study found, with its caveats: A moderate but significant shortening of TCRB CDR3 length was observed in type 1 diabetes patients in all four CD4+ subsets.

The library was prepared using the immunoSEQ multiplex PCR assay. The High Capacity cDNA Reverse Transcription Kit was used to reverse transcribe all of the isolated RNA, meaning that expressed TCRB transcripts were what got sequenced. TCRdb took this table from immuneACCESS and kept in-frame rearrangements with V and J called. Such tables lack part of the clones; where checked against another copy, unresolved V genes explain under half of the gap, and the rest is unexplained. In this sample the table shows about 150,000 clones, roughly 8% of which occur a single time. In total, the top ten clones hold under 0.6% of the sample. Sequences were obtained from central memory CD4+ T cells from blood. The origin of the receptors is a man between 18 and 35 years old with type 1 diabetes.

This clone was seen a few times. This rearrangement joins TRBV2 to TRBJ2-6; 10 bases map to TRBD1. The CDR3 is made up of 17 amino acids. Germline-derived CDR1 and CDR2 are SNHLY and FYNNEI. Losses at the gene ends were 6 bases for V and 0 bases for J; bases not matched to a gene: 5. CDR3 loop: CASRPGQGISGANVLTF. The CDR3 nucleotides are TGTGCCAGCAGGCCGGGACAGGGGATCTCTGGGGCCAACGTCCTGACTTTC. Supplemented by reference TRBV2 and TRBJ2-6, the full variable domain reads EPEVTQTPSHQVTQMGQEVILRCVPISNHLYFYWYRQILGQKVEFLVSFYNNEISEKSEIFDDQFSVERPDGSNFTLKIRSTKLEDSAMYFCASRPGQGISGANVLTFGAGSRLTVL.

This sequence joins TRBV5-1 and TRBJ2-1; 8 nucleotides agree with TRBD1. Germline trimming cut 4 bases from V and 5 bases from J; bases unmatched to any gene: 11. The germline gives CDR1 SGHRS, CDR2 YFSETQ. The CDR3 sequence is 16 residues long. The CDR3 protein is CASSDTPGQDNNEQFF. The CDR3 nucleotides are TGCGCCAGCAGCGACACACCGGGACAGGACAACAATGAGCAGTTCTTC.

The chain carries TRBV30 and TRBJ2-3, with TRBD2 identical over 7 bases. The CDR3 has 15 residues. Per germline, CDR1 GTSNPN and CDR2 SVGIG (reference sequence). Unmatched junction bases numbered 6, after V lost 3 bases and J lost 0 bases. CDR3 DNA: TGTGCCTGGAGCGTGGGTAGCGGGAGCACAGATACGCAGTATTTT. It codes for CAWSVGSGSTDTQYF.

This chain joins TRBV6-5 and TRBJ2-5, with D maybe TRBD1 (6 bases). Germline V gene lookup returns CDR1 MNHEY and CDR2 SVGAGI. The germline V and J ends were trimmed by 1 base and 4 bases, with 7 bases remaining between them. The CDR3 loop spans 13 amino acids. Here the CDR3 DNA reads TGTGCCAGCAGTTACTTGACAGGAGAGACCCAGTACTTC. It encodes CASSYLTGETQYF.

This clone came up a few times. The chain is built from TRBV9 and TRBJ2-1; TRBD1 matches 10 bases. There are 14 residues in the CDR3. The germline V gene encodes CDR1 SGDLS and CDR2 YYNGEE. After removal of 4 bases from V and 5 bases from J, the junction contained 3 bases not matched to a gene. The CDR3 region has the DNA TGTGCCAGCAGCCCGGGACAGGGGAACAATGAGCAGTTCTTC. Translation: CASSPGQGNNEQFF.

The chain joins TRBV11-1 to TRBJ2-2, with a weak D call TRBD2 (5 bases). CDR1 is SGHAT and CDR2 is FQDESV in the germline V gene (reference sequence). This CDR3 is 16 amino acids long. Trimming took 6 bases from V and 3 from J, leaving 17 bases between them. CDR3 sequence (DNA): TGTGCCAGCAGTACCGGGTCCGGGATCTACACCGGGGAGCTGTTTTTT. Encoded protein: CASSTGSGIYTGELFF.

This clone has more than one count but fewer than ten. V and J are TRBV5-3 and TRBJ2-1; D unclear. TRBV5-3 is an open reading frame whose function is uncertain. The length of the CDR3 is 12 residues. V shed 4 bases and J shed 3 bases, with 5 bases lying between them. In DNA form, the CDR3 reads TGTGCCAGAAGCCAAATCTACAATGAGCAGTTCTTC. This translates into CARSQIYNEQFF.

The rearrangement joins TRBV10-3 to TRBJ2-5; 9 bases match TRBD2. This CDR3 has 15 residues. Germline trimming cut 7 bases from V and 2 bases from J; bases unmatched to any gene: 8. Germline CDR1 is ENHRY and CDR2 is SYGVKD. The CDR3 is CAIKGVAGEQETQYF. CDR3 sequence (DNA): TGTGCCATCAAGGGCGTAGCGGGGGAACAAGAGACCCAGTACTTC.

This clone was recorded many times. V usage is TRBV2 and J usage is TRBJ2-7; D uncertain. The V gene's germline CDR1 is SNHLY and CDR2 FYNNEI. This CDR3 contains 14 residues. Trimming shortened V by 6 bases and J by 5 bases, and 17 bases separated the two germline ends. The CDR3 sequence is CASSPDPVSNEQYF. The CDR3 nucleotides read TGTGCCAGCAGCCCCGATCCGGTTAGCAACGAGCAGTACTTC.

This clone came up a few times. The chain joins TRBV14 to TRBJ1-1; TRBD1 aligns across 7 bases. Germline V CDR1 and CDR2: SGHDN, FVKESK. The CDR3 runs to 17 residues. V shed 2 bases, J shed 3 bases, and the junction held 12 bases outside the gene matches. CDR3 in amino acids: CASSQRKQGRMDTEAFF. For the CDR3, the DNA is TGTGCCAGCAGCCAACGGAAACAGGGGCGGATGGACACTGAAGCTTTCTTT.

The chain couples TRBV7-6 to TRBJ2-3; 9 bases match TRBD1. The germline V gene has CDR1 SGHVS and CDR2 FNYEAQ. Trimming cost V 3 bases and J 2 bases; bases outside gene matches: 6. The CDR3 length is 16 residues. In DNA, the CDR3 is TGTGCCAGCAGCTTCCCACAGGGGGCCCCCACAGATACGCAGTATTTT. Protein sequence: CASSFPQGAPTDTQYF.

This clone was seen a few times. The rearrangement joins TRBV7-7 to TRBJ2-1, with 7 bases fitting TRBD1. V lost 1 base to trimming and J lost 8 bases; unmatched junction nucleotides: 5. The CDR3 spans 14 residues. CDR1 SSHAT and CDR2 FNYEAQ come from the germline V gene (reference sequence). CDR3 sequence (DNA): TGTGCCAGCAGCTTAGACAGGGGCAGGGATGAGCAGTTCTTC. Its translation: CASSLDRGRDEQFF.

V usage is TRBV4-1 and J usage is TRBJ1-1; 8 positions match TRBD1. V lost 0 bases and J lost 2; bases outside the gene matches: 8. The CDR3 length is 17 residues. Germline CDR1 is MGHRA and CDR2 is YSYEKL. This CDR3 is CASSQDRGQVINTEAFF. The CDR3 coding sequence is TGCGCCAGCAGCCAAGATCGGGGACAGGTGATTAACACTGAAGCTTTCTTT.

A few counts support this clone. This chain joins TRBV7-2 and TRBJ1-6, with D hard to call. Trimming stripped 3 bases from V and 5 bases from J, with 8 bases between. This CDR3 region has 14 residues. Germline loops: CDR1 SGHTA, CDR2 FQGNSA. The CDR3 sequence: CASSFGNHNSPLHF. CDR3 sequence (DNA): TGTGCCAGCAGCTTCGGGAATCATAATTCACCCCTCCACTTT.